This T cell receptor beta chain was documented in a study of neurological immune-mediated disorders. This clonotype was counted ten times or more. Looked up from germline, CDR1 is MNHEY and CDR2 is SVGAGI. The CDR3 length is 16 residues. V shed 5 bases and J shed 4 bases, with 19 bases lying between them. One entry per CDR3 protein, called by TCRdb with MiXCR from the 5' RACE reads. This sample yields about 38,000 distinct CDR3 sequences, of which under 14% are seen a single time; 3.9% belongs to the top ten. This TCR was recovered from a woman in her twenties or thirties with HTLV-1-associated myelopathy (HAM/TSP). The specimen was CD4+ T cells from blood. The J gene is TRBJ2-3, the V gene TRBV6-5; TRBD1 might be the D (7 bases). The CDR3 protein is CASSDSAAGGSDTQYF. Here the CDR3 DNA reads TGTGCCAGCAGTGATTCGGCAGCAGGGGGGTCAGATACGCAGTATTTT.